Detailed here is one T cell receptor beta chain. With MiXCR, TCRdb called clones anew from the PCR reads. Of around 15,000 clones listed, over 20% are singletons. The CDR3 covers 15 residues. V lost 3 bases to trimming and J lost 7 bases; unmatched junction nucleotides: 8. The data are from a study of metastatic and nonmetastatic thyroid tumors. Among the patients, none had received any treatment before thyroid surgery. The material sequenced was tumor tissue. V gene TRBV12-3 or TRBV12-4 combines with J gene TRBJ2-7; 11 nucleotides match TRBD1. The TCR sequence derives from a female donor with papillary thyroid cancer or a benign thyroid nodule (not recorded which). Some clones in this sample may be carry-over from other donors' samples. In nucleotides, the CDR3 is TGTGCCAGCAGTTTTGTCCGGACAGGGGGCGGGGAGCAGTACTTC. It yields the protein CASSFVRTGGGEQYF.